Given below is one T cell receptor beta chain in context. Its recognized antigen is unknown. The cohort was made up of 500 to 850 healthy bone marrow donors. All cohort members were sampled while nominally healthy, although unrecorded immune exposures were likely present. The donor tested CMV seropositive, placing the donor among the 289 seropositive members of the cohort. A peripheral blood sample was provided by each donor, and peripheral blood mononuclear cells were used for TCR beta sequencing. The Qiagen DNeasy Blood Extraction Kit was used to extract genomic DNA from the blood cell samples. Preparation of the library involved the immunoSEQ multiplex PCR assay. A mixture of 60 forward primers for TCR Vbeta segments and 13 reverse primers for TCR Jbeta segments was used in the multiplex PCR. The CDR3 region of rearranged TCR beta genes was amplified from genomic DNA with a multiplex PCR assay. The amplified TCR beta libraries were sequenced on the Illumina HiSeq System as 87-base-pair reads. In the original analysis: Across the 670 or so repertoires, a later analysis counted roughly 84 million unique TCR beta chains, approximately 10 million of which were shared by at least two donors. Raw reads were error-corrected and collapsed into unique sequences with a nearest-neighbor algorithm that merged closely related sequences to remove PCR and sequencing errors. Alignment of CDR3 sequences to IMGT reference sequences was used to assign V, D and J gene segments. For a sequence to be retained, a match of at least six nucleotides was required to both a V gene segment and a J gene segment. A rearrangement was called productive if the CDR3 had no stop codons and remained in frame with V and J, and every other rearrangement was called non-productive. Following IMGT convention, CDR3 was defined as the stretch from the second conserved V-encoded cysteine to the conserved J-encoded phenylalanine. The earlier analysis of 587 of the donors excluded sequences that lacked an unambiguous match to a single V gene segment. In an earlier analysis of 587 of the donors, a V segment was called functional when productive rearrangements were above 56.7%, and segregating when the standard deviation between donors exceeded 5%. A statistical classification framework was developed to diagnose cytomegalovirus status using the catalog of TCR beta chain sequences. In a later analysis, TCR nucleotide sequences were compared against IMGT/GENE-DB human TR gene sequences so that V and J genes could be assigned. The TCRdist pipeline was used in a later analysis to assign CDR3 sequences and most-parsimonious VDJ recombination scenarios. In a later analysis, each TCR beta chain was defined by its CDR3 amino acid sequence together with its V-gene family, and reads without a unique V-gene family were excluded. A later analysis removed 600 or so highly shared, low-generation-probability nucleotide sequences to deal with suspected cross-contamination and a sequencing artifact. In a later analysis, a clonal expansion index for each public chain was calculated from normalized within-repertoire ranks of inferred template counts. In a later analysis, generation probabilities were computed using a VDJ recombination model fitted to out-of-frame rearrangements, and the results were checked against IGoR. A later analysis scored TCR-TCR, TCR-HLA and TCR-CMV co-occurrence with hypergeometric tests, applying a repertoire-size bias correction to TCR pairs. A later analysis estimated false discovery rates by permuting HLA or CMV assignments 20 times. In a later analysis, co-occurring TCRs were grouped using DBSCAN, and TCRdist sequence similarity was added for clustering within HLA-allele-positive subsets. Co-occurrence clustering excluded repertoires with fewer than 30,000 or more than 120,000 public chains, plus five with anomalous nucleotide sharing. Imported from immuneACCESS, the table was reduced by TCRdb to in-frame sequences with V and J called. These copies leave out some clones; in studies compared against another copy, an unresolved V gene accounts for under half, and the cause of the remainder is not known. V, J and clone size derive from that table, while D and trimming were established from the DNA sequence. The sample's records list around 210,000 clones. The top ten constitute about 0.9% of the sample.

This specimen belongs to a study of cytomegalovirus exposure and HLA in healthy donors listed by TCRdb under 2017. Study-level background: An earlier analysis of roughly 570 of the donors reported over 250 Gb of sequence data and roughly 120 million unique TCR beta sequences obtained from about 179 million T cells. An early release covering 500 to 750 HLA-typed donors comprised 300 to 350 gigabases of sequencing data and around 85 million unique TCR sequences. Of the roughly 400 genotyped donors, 81% were placed in the genetic ancestry cluster associated with self-reported Caucasian donors. The study was designed to test whether signatures of past pathogen exposure could be identified by cataloging public T cell receptors. The study profiled the T cell repertoires of 550 to 700 subjects by immunosequencing and related them to cytomegalovirus serostatus. A separate validation cohort of approximately 120 different subjects was used in addition to the approximately 610-subject first cohort. To predict cytomegalovirus infection status, the study combined high-throughput TCR immunosequencing, statistical association of individual TCRs with disease status, and machine learning. In a later analysis, previously published TCR beta repertoires from about 640 donors were re-analyzed and high-resolution HLA genotyping was added so that TCR occurrence patterns could be studied. In the later analysis, no new phenotypic data were used to find candidate immune exposures; instead, reliance was placed on TCR beta sequences and their occurrence across donors. In an earlier analysis of around 540 of the donors, high-throughput TCR beta sequencing was used to judge whether each TCR beta V gene segment behaved as functional or pseudogenic. Donor age, sex, ethnicity and CMV serostatus were compiled together with the repertoire data. Genome-wide SNP genotypes for about three fifths of the roughly 670 donors were used in a later genetic analysis, which treated that subset as a discovery cohort. All discovery cohort repertoires had been generated on a single sequencing platform. Both class I and class II loci were covered by HLA typing, at four-digit resolution. The number of donors typed differed by locus, with roughly 629-640 for A, B, C, DRB1 and DQB1, 522 for DQA1, about 610 for DPA1, and roughly 450 for DPB1. Roughly 5 DR-DQ haplotypes were handled as single units for association and clustering because linkage in the cohort was strong. Among roughly 400 genotyped donors of the cohort, an average of roughly 230,000 unique TCR beta nucleotide sequences was sequenced per donor, of which roughly 17% were non-productive. The study at large found these results: Broadly in line with IMGT annotations, most TCR beta V segments showed up in productive rearrangements about 87% or about 30% of the time in an earlier analysis of around 550 of the donors. A further reported finding was that TCR beta sequences accurately predicted the HLA-A and HLA-B alleles for most subjects in the first cohort. In a later genetic analysis, a missense DCLRE1C variant was associated with V-gene and J-gene trimming of TCR beta chains, and the association was replicated in an independent cohort. Because some donors lacked HLA typing at each locus, the association tests relied only on the typed subset. A cluster of highly shared sequence variants was judged likely to be a technical artifact of the sequencing pipeline. According to a later genetic analysis, donors in an Asian-associated ancestry cluster had fewer N-insertions in productive TCRs than the approximately 700-donor mean. According to the authors, the approach could potentially be generalized to other disease states and immunological phenotypes. For the cohort, immune exposure information was limited to CMV serostatus. When HLA alleles, especially DR and DQ, strongly co-occurred, attributing TCR associations to individual alleles was difficult. A later analysis found that HLA-associated TCR beta chains were more clonally expanded and had lower generation probabilities than equally common non-associated chains. Because the 87-base-pair reads could not distinguish some IMGT-functional V segments, including TRBV6-2 and TRBV6-3, those segments were excluded. Several of the top co-occurrence clusters appeared to be linked to parvovirus B19, influenza, CMV and Epstein-Barr virus, according to a later analysis. Because counts were too low, around 17 rarely observed V segments, including chromosome 9 orphons, were left out of the earlier analysis of several hundred of the donors. Correlated functional status among segregating V segments might reflect linkage disequilibrium, but an unknown experimental factor could not be ruled out. Specific HLA alleles were associated with over 15,000 TCR beta sequences at a false discovery rate of 0.05 in a later analysis. The study listed around 160 TCR beta chains as associated with cytomegalovirus. Presence/absence analyses assumed roughly uniform sequencing depth across donors, an assumption that may not hold. According to a later analysis, most CMV-associated TCR beta chains appeared to be HLA-restricted, and the HLA associations seemed to be driven largely by CMV exposure. In this cohort, only TCR beta chains were sequenced, and detectable features were limited by the absence of alpha or paired-chain data. In a later analysis, the rate of TCR association differed among HLA loci, with DRB1 alleles having the most associated TCRs and HLA-C alleles having the fewest. In both the original and validation cohorts, the classifier was reported to diagnose cytomegalovirus status with high specificity and sensitivity. In vitro tests confirmed that three of the cytomegalovirus-associated TCR beta chains recognize cytomegalovirus antigens. Most TCR sequences were seen in very few donors, while some public TCRs were found in many individuals.

Including the terminal cysteine and phenylalanine, the CDR3 comprises 16 residues. Only the CDR3 DNA stays, 48 bases, in frame from base 1. The germline V and J ends show losses of 3 bases and 6 bases respectively, and no gene match explains 11 bases of the junction. CDR1 and CDR2 were assigned from the germline V gene as SGDLS and YYNGEE. The sequence is built from TRBV9 and TRBJ2-2, and 7 junction bases match TRBD1. The sequence derives from a woman in her 30s in good health and CMV-seropositive. The sequencing input was PBMCs. The CDR3 sequence is CASSGSTGARPGELFF. The DNA reads TGTGCCAGCAGCGGTTCTACAGGGGCGAGGCCCGGGGAGCTGTTTTTT.